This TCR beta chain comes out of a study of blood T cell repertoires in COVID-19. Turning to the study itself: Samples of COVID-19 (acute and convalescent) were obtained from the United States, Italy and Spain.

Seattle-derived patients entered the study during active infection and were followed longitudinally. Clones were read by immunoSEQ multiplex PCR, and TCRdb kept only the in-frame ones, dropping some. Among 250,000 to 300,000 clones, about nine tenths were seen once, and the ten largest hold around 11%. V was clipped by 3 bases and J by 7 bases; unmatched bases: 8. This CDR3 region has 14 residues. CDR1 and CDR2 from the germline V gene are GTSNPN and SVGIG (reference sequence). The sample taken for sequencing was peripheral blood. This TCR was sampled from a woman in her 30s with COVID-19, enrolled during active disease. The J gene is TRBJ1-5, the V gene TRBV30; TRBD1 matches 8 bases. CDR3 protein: CAWRDDRGSQPQHF. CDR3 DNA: TGTGCCTGGAGGGACGACAGGGGCTCCCAGCCCCAGCATTTT.